Listed here are 9 T cell receptor beta chains from one sample, sequenced in a study of graft-versus-host responses after intestinal transplantation. Profiling relied on immunoSEQ multiplex PCR, and the TCRdb table lists in-frame clones only, not all of them. The sample carries tens of thousands of clones, roughly 90% recorded once. These receptors lack a known antigen. The sequences come from unstimulated CD4+ T cells sorted from spleen or lymph node cells, collected before transplant. The receptor source for this set is a human donor who was the organ donor for an intestinal transplant.

The chain carries TRBV2 and TRBJ2-1; D perhaps matches TRBD2 (6 bases). V was clipped by 8 bases and J by 6 bases, with 17 bases between them. The CDR3 consists of 14 residues. The V gene's germline CDR1 is SNHLY and CDR2 FYNNEI. The CDR3 bases are TGTGCCAGCTTAGAACGGGAGCCCAGCAATGAGCAGTTCTTC. The encoded protein is CASLEREPSNEQFF.

This chain connects TRBV7-3 to TRBJ2-1, with a possible D match to TRBD1 (5 bases). The germline V gene has CDR1 SGHTA and CDR2 FQGTGA. V was cut by 5 bases and J by 10 bases, with 15 bases left in between. CDR3 length: 13 residues. CDR3 loop: CASSPTEDGEQFF. CDR3 sequence (DNA): TGTGCCAGCAGCCCGACAGAGGACGGGGAGCAGTTCTTC.

This chain uses TRBV7-2 with TRBJ2-1; 7 nucleotides match TRBD2. Germline V lookup: CDR1 SGHTA, CDR2 FQGNSA. The CDR3 sequence is 16 residues long. The trim removed 5 bases at V and 6 bases at J, leaving 13 bases unmatched. CDR3 protein: CASSNQQGLTANEQFF. The CDR3 DNA reads as TGTGCCAGCAGCAACCAGCAGGGACTAACTGCCAATGAGCAGTTCTTC. Full variable domain (outside the CDR3, taken from reference TRBV7-2 and TRBJ2-1): GAGVSQSPSNKVTEKGKDVELRCDPISGHTALYWYRQSLGQGLEFLIYFQGNSAPDKSGLPSDRFSAERTGGSVSTLTIQRTQQEDSAVYLCASSNQQGLTANEQFFGPGTRLTVL.

The chain links TRBV9 to TRBJ2-7; 8 bases line up with TRBD1. This CDR3 comprises 15 residues. Germline-derived CDR1 and CDR2 are SGDLS and YYNGEE. V was pared by 3 bases and J by 3 bases, with 8 bases of the junction left unmatched. The CDR3 is CASSGRDRRLYEQYF. CDR3 sequence (DNA): TGTGCCAGCAGCGGCCGGGACAGGAGACTCTACGAGCAGTACTTC.

As DNA, the CDR3 is TGCGCCAGTGCTACAGGGGCGCAGAATGAAAAACTGTTTTTT. Its protein is CASATGAQNEKLFF. The chain couples TRBV5-1 to TRBJ1-4, with 7 nucleotides matching TRBD1. The CDR3 contains 14 residues. CDR1 is SGHRS and CDR2 is YFSETQ in the germline V gene. With V trimmed by 8 bases and J by 5 bases, 9 bases remained unmatched.

V gene TRBV9 combines with J gene TRBJ2-3; 9 bases map to TRBD1. Germline trimming cut 3 bases from V and 9 bases from J; bases unmatched to any gene: 5. From germline, CDR1 is SGDLS and CDR2 YYNGEE. This CDR3 is 13 amino acids long. Here the CDR3 DNA reads TGTGCCAGCAGCGGCTCCGGGACAGGGACGCAGTATTTT. Encoded protein: CASSGSGTGTQYF. Supplemented by reference TRBV9 and TRBJ2-3, the full variable domain reads DSGVTQTPKHLITATGQRVTLRCSPRSGDLSVYWYQQSLDQGLQFLIQYYNGEERAKGNILERFSAQQFPDLHSELNLSSLELGDSALYFCASSGSGTGTQYFGPGTRLTVL.

The chain joins TRBV20-1 to TRBJ1-2, with D possibly matching TRBD1 (5 bases). This CDR3 is built from 8 residues. The V gene lost 8 bases and the J gene lost 8 bases, with 6 bases spanning the gap. Germline V CDR1 and CDR2: DFQATT, SNEGSKA (reference sequence). The DNA for the CDR3 is TGCAGTCCAGGGGGCTACACCTTC. Translating it yields CSPGGYTF.

The gene calls are TRBV9 and TRBJ2-4, with D possibly TRBD2 on 6 matching bases. The CDR3 totals 22 residues. The ends were cut back, 0 bases at V and 0 bases at J, with 28 bases in the middle. Germline CDR1 SGDLS, CDR2 YYNGEE. CDR3 protein: CASSVALAVAVSLVTAKNIQYF. The CDR3 coding sequence is TGTGCCAGCAGCGTAGCTCTAGCCGTAGCGGTCTCTCTCGTAACAGCCAAAAACATTCAGTACTTC.

V is TRBV19 and J is TRBJ1-4, with 9 bases lining up with TRBD1. With V trimmed by 7 bases and J by 10 bases, 10 bases remained unmatched. Germline assignment: CDR1 LNHDA and CDR2 SQIVND (reference sequence). The CDR3 has 14 residues. This CDR3 reads CASNPGQGTGKLFF. The CDR3 DNA is TGTGCCAGTAACCCGGGACAGGGAACAGGAAAACTGTTTTTT.